This T cell receptor (beta chain) stems from a study of CD8+ T cells in alopecia areata. Broader study findings: Normal skin contains resident alphabeta T cells, and these are also sequenced in scalp samples.

Extracted RNA was reverse transcribed into cDNA, the sequencing template. Clones were read by immunoSEQ multiplex PCR, and TCRdb kept only the in-frame ones, dropping some. The sample yields 150,000 to 200,000 clones, around 63% seen once. In the case of this clone: Antigen specificity is unknown.

The CDR3 runs 13 residues. CDR1 is GTSNPN, CDR2 SVGIG, per germline (reference sequence). V was clipped by 0 bases and J by 5 bases, with 7 bases between them. The J gene is TRBJ2-2, the V gene TRBV30, with no clear D. The TCR sequence derives from a human donor with alopecia areata. The input for sequencing was CD4+ T cells sorted from blood, taken at week 0. In DNA form, the CDR3 reads TGTGCCTGGAGTGTGACACCGACCGGGGAGCTGTTTTTT. It yields the protein CAWSVTPTGELFF.